Sequencing of this TCR beta chain was carried out in a study of blood T cells in healthy people across ages. This clonotype was detected many times. Its cognate antigen is unknown. Whole-study findings and limits: Roughly linearly, TCR beta diversity per million T cells fell as age increased. With unsorted PBMCs, a conclusive comparison of naive versus antigen-experienced cells was not possible.

It was with a sample-barcoded 5' primer and a J-beta primer mix that a second PCR of about 7 to 12 cycles was run. MiXCR, applied by TCRdb to the 5' RACE reads, yields one record per CDR3 protein. The data contain around 1,000,000 distinct CDR3 sequences, around 27% of them singletons. The V segment lost 2 bases and the J segment 5 bases; nucleotides outside the gene matches: 4. This CDR3 region has 14 residues. From germline, CDR1 is MNHEY and CDR2 SMNVEV (reference sequence). The amount of total RNA extracted per sample was at least 5.5 micrograms. The sample was also reused in another study, on T cells of mothers and their children. That paper notes: For the second PCR, the M1S primer put in sample barcodes and 2-4 random nucleotides.

This receptor was taken from a girl aged 2-10 years in good health. Sample: blood. V and J are TRBV27 and TRBJ1-2; 8 nucleotides agree with TRBD1. CDR3 sequence reads: CASSLGTGLYGYTF. In DNA, the CDR3 is TGTGCCAGCAGTTTAGGGACAGGACTTTATGGCTACACCTTC.